This TCR beta chain was obtained from a study of radiation and T cells in renal cell carcinoma. The time point denotes: blood 2 weeks post-SBRT. Specified treatment: 15 Gy SBRT to primary tumor, nephrectomy 4 weeks later. Assay used: immunoSEQ multiplex PCR; TCRdb lists only in-frame clones, some missing. The sample contains fewer than 150,000 clones, approximately 90% of which appear only once. The CDR3 consists of 14 residues. Trimming removed 9 bases from V and 8 bases from J; junction bases left unmatched: 11. CDR1 is SNHLY and CDR2 is FYNNEI in the germline V gene. The receptor comes from a woman aged 70-85 years with renal cell carcinoma. The chain recombines TRBV2 with TRBJ2-1; TRBD2 aligns across 9 bases. This specimen was blood, taken from a patient whose treatment included radiotherapy and nephrectomy. As DNA, the CDR3 is TGTGCCAGTCAAGCGGGGGGCTTATTTCATGAGCAGTTCTTC. It specifies CASQAGGLFHEQFF.